A single sample gave rise to the 31 T cell receptor beta chains below, sequenced in a study of spatial heterogeneity in lung cancer. Stated time point: sample taken at primary tumor resection. TCRdb independently ran MiXCR on the 5' RACE reads; one entry per CDR3 protein. The sample has more than 65,000 distinct CDR3 sequences; around 7.8% are singletons. Source: PBMCs, taken at surgery. The receptor set was obtained from a male donor with early-stage non-small cell lung cancer.

This clonotype was found many times. The V call is TRBV20-1, the J call TRBJ2-1, with 13 positions matching TRBD2. CDR1 and CDR2 (germline): DFQATT, SNEGSKA (reference sequence). J was trimmed by 7 bases and V by 1 base; bases with no gene match: 10. The CDR3 consists of 17 residues. CDR3 coding DNA: TGCAGTGCTAGAGTCATGGGACGGGGACTAGCGGGAAATGAGCAGTTCTTC. Translated, it gives CSARVMGRGLAGNEQFF.

The chain combines TRBV12-3 or TRBV12-4 with TRBJ2-1, with unresolved D. The V end lost 6 bases, the J end lost 0 bases, and 12 bases lay between the germline ends. The CDR3 sequence is 15 residues long. CDR3 nucleotide sequence: TGTGCCAGCAGCCTCTCTCATAGCTCCTACAATGAGCAGTTCTTC. Residues: CASSLSHSSYNEQFF.

This clonotype was seen at least ten times. The chain recombines TRBV29-1 with TRBJ2-1, with 7 bases that match TRBD2. The germline CDR1 and CDR2 sequences are SQVTM and ANQGSEA. V lost 7 bases, J lost 9 bases, and 18 bases stayed unmatched. CDR3 length: 15 residues. As DNA, the CDR3 is TGCAGCGGGGCCCCCTCGAGCGGGATCGGCGGTGAGCAGTTCTTC. It translates to CSGAPSSGIGGEQFF.

The table lists this clonotype with many counts. The rearrangement links TRBV10-3 to TRBJ2-1; D may correspond to TRBD1 or TRBD2 (5 bases each). The germline gives CDR1 ENHRY, CDR2 SYGVKD. The length of the CDR3 is 15 residues. V dropped 2 bases and J dropped 9 bases, with 17 bases sitting between them. The CDR3 DNA reads TGTGCCATCAGTGAGCCCGAAAATGGGGGTCCTGAGCAGTTCTTC. This gives the protein CAISEPENGGPEQFF.

This clonotype was seen many times. The chain couples TRBV6-5 to TRBJ1-5; tentative D call: TRBD1 (5 bases). The CDR3 consists of 15 residues. Trimming took 6 bases from V and 1 from J, leaving 13 bases between them. CDR1 is MNHEY and CDR2 is SVGAGI in the germline V gene. The CDR3 DNA reads TGTGCCAGCAGCCTGGGGGGGGGAAGCAATCAGCCCCAGCATTTT. Amino acid sequence: CASSLGGGSNQPQHF.

This clonotype has ten or more counts. This chain links TRBV5-1 with TRBJ2-2; 9 nucleotides match TRBD2. J lost 1 base, V lost 0 bases, and 4 bases had no gene match. Looked up from germline, CDR1 is SGHRS and CDR2 is YFSETQ. The CDR3 loop spans 17 amino acids. This CDR3 is CASSLVASGVNTGELFF. CDR3 nucleotides: TGCGCCAGCAGCTTGGTTGCTAGCGGGGTGAACACCGGGGAGCTGTTTTTT.

The chain combines TRBV5-1 with TRBJ2-7; unclear D gene. This CDR3 region has 12 residues. The germline gives CDR1 SGHRS, CDR2 YFSETQ. Trimming stripped 1 base from V and 6 bases from J, with 8 bases between. CDR3 in amino acids: CASSLLGPEQYF. CDR3 DNA: TGCGCCAGCAGCTTGTTAGGCCCCGAGCAGTACTTC. Variable domain in full (rest from reference TRBV5-1 and TRBJ2-7): KAGVTQTPRYLIKTRGQQVTLSCSPISGHRSVSWYQQTPGQGLQFLFEYFSETQRNKGNFPGRFSGRQFSNSRSEMNVSTLELGDSALYLCASSLLGPEQYFGPGTRLTVT.

The table lists this clonotype with many counts. The V gene is TRBV29-1, the J gene TRBJ1-2; 7 bases align to TRBD1. This CDR3 is 14 amino acids long. V gave up 0 bases and J gave up 8 bases; unmatched junction bases: 9. The germline V gene encodes CDR1 SQVTM and CDR2 ANQGSEA. CDR3 protein: CSVEDRGTRGGYTF. CDR3 DNA sequence: TGCAGCGTTGAAGACAGGGGGACGAGGGGAGGCTACACCTTC.

This clonotype came up many times. The V and J genes are TRBV3-1 and TRBJ2-7, with D possibly TRBD2 on 6 matching bases. The CDR3 loop spans 15 amino acids. The germline gives CDR1 LGHDT, CDR2 YNNKEL (reference sequence). Trimming took 4 bases from V and 3 from J, leaving 16 bases between them. This CDR3 reads CASSPLTGERYEQYF. The CDR3 nucleotides read TGTGCCAGCAGCCCCCTGACGGGAGAGCGCTACGAGCAGTACTTC.

This clonotype was counted at least ten times. This chain uses TRBV10-2 with TRBJ1-2; TRBD1 agrees at 10 bases. There are 14 residues in the CDR3. V was clipped by 7 bases and J by 6 bases; unmatched bases: 8. From germline, CDR1 is WSHSY and CDR2 SAAADI. CDR3 amino acids: CASNDRGQFDGYTF. As DNA, the CDR3 is TGCGCCAGCAACGACAGGGGGCAATTCGATGGCTACACCTTC.

The chain has TRBV24-1 and TRBJ1-1; D uncertain. The CDR3 runs to 13 residues. The V and J ends lost 7 bases and 0 bases respectively, with 8 bases between them. Per the germline V gene, CDR1 is KGHDR and CDR2 is SFDVKD. CDR3 coding DNA: TGTGCCACCAGCGGTTCATTGAACACTGAAGCTTTCTTT. Translated, it gives CATSGSLNTEAFF.

Comments on this clonotype: A much larger clone sits a single nucleotide away, making a read error possible. The chain couples TRBV20-1 to TRBJ2-7, with 7 bases aligning to TRBD2. The CDR3 sequence is 13 residues long. The germline gives CDR1 DFQATT, CDR2 SNEGSKA (reference sequence). The CDR3 loop reads CSASRREGLELYF. For the CDR3, the DNA is TGCAGTGCTAGTCGTAGGGAGGGCCTCGAGCTGTACTTC.

This clonotype has a handful of counts. The V gene is TRBV12-3 or TRBV12-4, the J gene TRBJ2-2; no clear D. This CDR3 spans 11 amino acids. V gave up 6 bases and J gave up 7 bases, with 6 bases separating them. The CDR3 nucleotides read TGTGCCAGCAGCCAGTTCGGGGAGCTGTTTTTT. Protein sequence: CASSQFGELFF.

The chain carries TRBV7-9 and TRBJ1-1, with no clear D. V was shortened by 3 bases and J by 4 bases, with 12 bases between the two germline ends. Germline values: CDR1 SEHNR, CDR2 FQNEAQ (reference sequence). This CDR3 is 14 amino acids long. The CDR3 sequence is CASSFRELGTEAFF. The CDR3 nucleotides read TGTGCCAGCAGCTTTAGGGAATTAGGCACTGAAGCTTTCTTT.

This clonotype was detected many times. The V gene is TRBV20-1, the J gene TRBJ2-1, with 10 bases lining up with TRBD2. Germline V gene sequence: CDR1 DFQATT, CDR2 SNEGSKA (reference sequence). CDR3 size: 15 residues. V dropped 4 bases and J dropped 2; count of bases not matched to a gene: 5. CDR3: CSANTLAGTYNEQFF. In DNA, the CDR3 is TGCAGTGCTAATACACTAGCGGGGACCTACAATGAGCAGTTCTTC.

In its sample, this clonotype was seen many times. The J gene is TRBJ1-5, the V gene TRBV30, with D maybe TRBD1 (5 bases). The CDR3 runs 14 residues. Looked up from germline, CDR1 is GTSNPN and CDR2 is SVGIG (reference sequence). Trimming cost V 1 base and J 2 bases, with 9 bases left between them. This chain's CDR3 is CAWSAVTGNQPQHF. The CDR3 DNA is TGTGCCTGGAGTGCAGTGACAGGCAATCAGCCCCAGCATTTT.

The V call is TRBV5-1, the J call TRBJ2-2; D gene ambiguous. Deletions cut 2 bases from V and 0 bases from J, with 5 bases between. In germline, CDR1 is SGHRS, CDR2 YFSETQ. CDR3 length: 14 amino acids. CDR3 sequence (DNA): TGCGCCAGCAGCTTTCAGGCGAACACCGGGGAGCTGTTTTTT. The encoded protein is CASSFQANTGELFF.

At least ten counts were recorded for this clonotype. J is TRBJ2-2 and V is TRBV5-1, with a weak D call TRBD1 (6 bases). Trimming removed 4 bases from V and 7 bases from J, with 11 bases in between. The CDR3 totals 13 residues. CDR1 SGHRS and CDR2 YFSETQ come from the germline V gene. The CDR3 sequence is CASSTQGIGELFF. Written as DNA, the CDR3 is TGCGCCAGCAGCACACAGGGAATCGGGGAGCTGTTTTTT.

This clonotype came up many times. The chain joins TRBV24-1 to TRBJ2-1; D is undetermined. Germline loops: CDR1 KGHDR, CDR2 SFDVKD. V lost 12 bases and J 6 bases, leaving 17 bases between the germline ends. The CDR3 extends over 13 amino acids. For the CDR3, the DNA is TGTGCCTCAGGAAATCCCTGGGGCAATGAGCAGTTCTTC. Amino acid sequence: CASGNPWGNEQFF.

This clonotype was counted a few times. At one boundary the junction diverges from the germline segment, which might be a read error. The genes are TRBV5-1 and TRBJ1-4; no firm D call. CDR1 is SGHRS and CDR2 is YFSETQ in the germline V gene. The CDR3 runs 14 residues. CDR3 sequence reads: CVSSLTATNEKLFF. The DNA of the CDR3 is TGCGTCAGCAGCTTGACTGCAACTAATGAAAAACTGTTTTTT.

This clonotype was seen repeatedly, ten times or more. The V gene is TRBV12-3 or TRBV12-4, the J gene TRBJ2-1, with D uncertain. The CDR3 is made up of 13 amino acids. V gave up 7 bases and J gave up 5 bases, with 12 bases separating them. CDR3 region: CASTARRHNEQFF. As DNA, the CDR3 is TGTGCCAGCACTGCTCGCCGTCACAATGAGCAGTTCTTC.

The chain joins TRBV27 to TRBJ2-7, with a tentative D call TRBD1 (6 bases). Germline loops: CDR1 MNHEY, CDR2 SMNVEV (reference sequence). The CDR3 is 15 residues long. Trimming shortened V by 3 bases and J by 0 bases, and 12 bases separated the two germline ends. DNA for the CDR3: TGTGCCAGCAGTTTCTCAGGGGCGGGCTCCTACGAGCAGTACTTC. Its translation is CASSFSGAGSYEQYF.

This clonotype appeared many times. This sequence joins TRBV5-1 and TRBJ1-2; no firm D call. V was trimmed by 0 bases and J by 2 bases, leaving 5 bases between them. CDR3 length equals 13 residues. Per germline, CDR1 SGHRS and CDR2 YFSETQ. The CDR3 reads CASSLAGNYGYTF. As DNA, the CDR3 is TGCGCCAGCAGCTTGGCCGGAAACTATGGCTACACCTTC.

A few counts support this clonotype. The chain joins TRBV20-1 to TRBJ2-1, with 9 bases matching TRBD2. Germline V gives CDR1 DFQATT, CDR2 SNEGSKA (reference sequence). The CDR3 is made up of 15 amino acids. V lost 6 bases to trimming and J lost 4 bases; unmatched junction nucleotides: 10. The CDR3 reads CSAWASGETYNEQFF. In DNA form, the CDR3 reads TGCAGTGCGTGGGCTAGCGGGGAAACTTACAATGAGCAGTTCTTC.

This clonotype was seen at least ten times. CDR3 region: CASSLQGPYEQYF. The CDR3 coding sequence is TGTGCCAGCAGCTTACAGGGGCCCTACGAGCAGTACTTC. The V call is TRBV27, the J call TRBJ2-7; 7 bases fit TRBD1. Germline V gene sequence: CDR1 MNHEY, CDR2 SMNVEV (reference sequence). The J segment lost 2 bases and the V segment lost 6 bases, leaving 4 bases of the junction unmatched. The CDR3 is 13 amino acids.

The chain uses TRBV6-1 and TRBJ1-5, with 8 bases matching TRBD1. Trimming cost V 3 bases and J 6 bases; bases outside gene matches: 1. The germline V gene encodes CDR1 MNHNS and CDR2 SASEGT. CDR3 length equals 13 residues. DNA of the CDR3: TGTGCCAGCAGTGACAGGGGGCTTCAGCCCCAGCATTTT. Translated: CASSDRGLQPQHF.

In its sample, this clonotype was seen many times. In nucleotides, the CDR3 is TGTGCCAGCAGCGAGGGAGGGCGGGTCTATGGCTACACCTTC. Amino acids: CASSEGGRVYGYTF. The chain combines TRBV11-2 with TRBJ1-2; no definite D call. Looked up from germline, CDR1 is SGHAT and CDR2 is FQNNGV. The CDR3 consists of 14 residues. V dropped 5 bases and J dropped 4 bases, with 14 bases sitting between them.

This clonotype was counted at least ten times. V usage is TRBV6-2 or TRBV6-3 and J usage is TRBJ2-5; maybe TRBD1 (6 bases). CDR3 length equals 14 residues. Germline V gene lookup returns CDR1 MNHEY and CDR2 SVGEGT. V lost 3 bases and J lost 5, with 13 bases in between. CDR3 sequence: CASSYTGTFETQYF. In DNA form, the CDR3 reads TGTGCCAGCAGTTATACCGGGACATTCGAGACCCAGTACTTC.

This clonotype turned up a few times. This chain links TRBV29-1 with TRBJ1-1; possible D gene TRBD1, 5 bases. The germline V gene encodes CDR1 SQVTM and CDR2 ANQGSEA. There are 13 residues in the CDR3. The germline V and J ends were trimmed by 5 bases and 2 bases, with 12 bases remaining between them. The CDR3 nucleotides are TGCAGCGTTTCCGGGGCCCTCAACACTGAAGCTTTCTTT. It encodes CSVSGALNTEAFF.

V and J are TRBV7-9 and TRBJ2-7; D uncertain. The CDR3 spans 14 residues. CDR1 is SEHNR, CDR2 FQNEAQ, per germline (reference sequence). Trimming cost V 2 bases and J 5 bases, with 13 bases left between them. CDR3 sequence (DNA): TGTGCCAGCAGCTTACGCCTGGGTATTGACGAGCAGTACTTC. Translated: CASSLRLGIDEQYF.

This clonotype was seen at least ten times. The CDR3 spells CSGVGTDTLGGQFF. The CDR3 nucleotides read TGCAGCGGGGTCGGGACAGACACTCTAGGGGGGCAGTTCTTC. This chain joins TRBV29-1 and TRBJ2-1; 7 bases are a match to TRBD1. The CDR3 totals 14 residues. From germline, CDR1 is SQVTM and CDR2 ANQGSEA. V was pared by 7 bases and J by 12 bases, with 18 bases of the junction left unmatched.